This paragraph covers one T cell receptor beta chain sequence. Cell sorting via CD45RO/CCR7/CD25/CD127/CD95/CD27 was performed to obtain CD4+ naive, central memory, regulatory and stem cell-like memory cells. This specimen comes from a study of beta chain features in type 1 diabetes. There are 15 residues in the CDR3. Trimming cost V 5 bases and J 0 bases, with 13 bases left between them. From germline, CDR1 is SGHVS and CDR2 FQNEAQ. cDNA synthesis used the whole RNA isolate, giving expressed TCRB sequences. Clones were read by immunoSEQ multiplex PCR, and TCRdb kept only the in-frame ones, dropping some. The repertoire has approximately 330,000 clones, 9.5% to 11% of them found once; the top ten carry over 0.015%.

This receptor was taken from a woman in her twenties or thirties in good health. This chain joins TRBV7-8 and TRBJ1-1, with D perhaps matching TRBD1 (6 bases). The specimen sequenced was naive CD4+ T cells from blood. The CDR3 protein is CASSRAGAMNTEAFF. As DNA, the CDR3 is TGTGCCAGCAGCAGGGCGGGGGCCATGAACACTGAAGCTTTCTTT. The full variable domain, its missing parts supplied by reference TRBV7-8 and TRBJ1-1, is GAGVSQSPRYKVAKRGQDVALRCDPISGHVSLFWYQQALGQGPEFLTYFQNEAQLDKSGLPSDRFFAERPEGSVSTLKIQRTQQEDSAVYLCASSRAGAMNTEAFFGQGTRLTVV.